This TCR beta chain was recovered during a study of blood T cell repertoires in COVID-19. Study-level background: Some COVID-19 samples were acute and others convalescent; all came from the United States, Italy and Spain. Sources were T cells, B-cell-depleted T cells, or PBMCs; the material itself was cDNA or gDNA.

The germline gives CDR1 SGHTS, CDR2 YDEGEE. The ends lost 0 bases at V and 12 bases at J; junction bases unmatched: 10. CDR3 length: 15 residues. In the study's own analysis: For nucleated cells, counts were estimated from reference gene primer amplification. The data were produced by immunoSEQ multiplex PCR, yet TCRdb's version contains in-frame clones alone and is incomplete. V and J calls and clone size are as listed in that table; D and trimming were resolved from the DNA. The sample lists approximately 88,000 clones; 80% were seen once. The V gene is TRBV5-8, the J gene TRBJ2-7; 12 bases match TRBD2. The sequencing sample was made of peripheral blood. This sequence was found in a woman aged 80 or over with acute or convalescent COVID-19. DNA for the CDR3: TGTGCCAGCAGCTTGGCGGTTGGGCTAGCGGGAGGGCCGTACTTC. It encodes CASSLAVGLAGGPYF.